This TCR beta chain was sequenced during a study of regulatory T cells in long-lasting Graves disease. Broader study findings: Persistent Graves' disease cases displayed lower TCR diversity than newly diagnosed ones. Favored gene segments in persistent disease were TRBV28, TRBJ1-2 and TRBJ2-5.

Per the germline V gene, CDR1 is DFQATT and CDR2 is SNEGSKA (reference sequence). V dropped 4 bases and J dropped 5; count of bases not matched to a gene: 12. The CDR3 has 15 amino acids. Time point meaning: newly diagnosed GD, antithyroid drugs for less than 3 months. Researchers made the TCR library from RNA that was extracted from PBMCs. This clonotype was found a few times. The antigen remains unidentified. Building of the TCR beta libraries involved iRepertoire HTBI primers and Arm-PCR of CDR3 regions. TCRdb re-called the multiplex PCR reads with MiXCR, one entry per CDR3 protein. The data hold over 350,000 distinct CDR3 sequences, with 14% observed a single time. This sample also belongs to another study, concerning T cells in Graves' hyperthyroidism and ophthalmopathy.

The V gene is TRBV20-1, the J gene TRBJ2-5, with 8 bases aligning to TRBD1. Sequences were derived from peripheral blood mononuclear cells (PBMCs), sampled at new diagnosis, from a patient treated with antithyroid drugs. The TCR sequence derives from a woman in her forties or fifties with Graves disease. This CDR3 is CSATETGALGETQYF. The CDR3 bases are TGCAGTGCTACTGAGACAGGGGCCCTGGGGGAGACCCAGTACTTC.